This TCR beta chain originates from a study of blood T cell repertoires in COVID-19. Germline V gives CDR1 MNHEY, CDR2 SVGAGI. Deletions cut 6 bases from V and 3 bases from J, with 11 bases between. The CDR3 covers 13 residues. Sequencing was performed with immunoSEQ multiplex PCR; in TCRdb, only in-frame clones are kept and a portion is missing. The repertoire consists of about 39,000 clones, with around nine tenths occurring once and the leading ten covering over 2%. Sequenced sample: peripheral blood. The V call is TRBV6-5, the J call TRBJ1-1; TRBD1 is a possible D gene (6 bases). The source of this sequence is a human donor in a cohort sampled during active COVID-19. For the CDR3, the DNA is TGTGCCAGCAGCATCAGGGGTTACACTGAAGCTTTCTTT. Its translation is CASSIRGYTEAFF.